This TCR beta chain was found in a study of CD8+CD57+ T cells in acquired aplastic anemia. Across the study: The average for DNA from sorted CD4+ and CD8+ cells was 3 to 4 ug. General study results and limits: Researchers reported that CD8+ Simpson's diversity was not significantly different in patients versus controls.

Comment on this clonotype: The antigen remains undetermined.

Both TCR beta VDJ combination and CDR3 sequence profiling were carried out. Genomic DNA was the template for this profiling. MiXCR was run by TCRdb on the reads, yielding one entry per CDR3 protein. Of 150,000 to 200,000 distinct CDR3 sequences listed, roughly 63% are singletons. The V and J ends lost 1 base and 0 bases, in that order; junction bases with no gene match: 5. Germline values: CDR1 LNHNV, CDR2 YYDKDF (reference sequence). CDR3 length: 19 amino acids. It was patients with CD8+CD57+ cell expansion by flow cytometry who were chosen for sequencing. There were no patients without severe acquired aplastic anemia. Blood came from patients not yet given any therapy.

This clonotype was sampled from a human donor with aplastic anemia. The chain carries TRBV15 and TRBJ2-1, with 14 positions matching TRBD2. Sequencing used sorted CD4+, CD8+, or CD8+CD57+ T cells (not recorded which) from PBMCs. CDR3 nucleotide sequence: TGTGCCACCAGCAGAGGTGGGACTAGCGGGGGCCCCTCCTACAATGAGCAGTTCTTC. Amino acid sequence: CATSRGGTSGGPSYNEQFF.